The 23 T cell receptor beta chains listed next were all sequenced from one sample in a study of T cells in localized non-small cell lung cancer. Repertoires were generated with immunoSEQ multiplex PCR, while TCRdb's copy carries only in-frame clones and drops some. Here the sample spans roughly 33,000 clones, roughly 88% being singletons. The sample consisted of peripheral blood, taken before any cancer treatment. The receptor set was obtained from a man between 40 and 75 years old with stage I lung adenocarcinoma.

The V and J genes are TRBV19 and TRBJ1-2; 7 bases align to TRBD1. There are 14 residues in the CDR3. The V segment lost 4 bases and the J segment 6 bases; nucleotides outside the gene matches: 8. Germline loops: CDR1 LNHDA, CDR2 SQIVND (reference sequence). The CDR3 DNA reads TGTGCCAGTAGTACGGAGACAGGGTTCGATGGCTACACCTTC. It translates to CASSTETGFDGYTF.

This sequence joins TRBV10-2 and TRBJ1-5; 9 bases agree with TRBD1. The CDR3 is made up of 15 amino acids. The V gene end was trimmed by 5 bases and the J gene end by 4 bases; junction bases not matched to a gene: 6. Germline V gene sequence: CDR1 WSHSY, CDR2 SAAADI. Here the CDR3 reads CASSWNGQGNQPQHF. The CDR3 DNA reads TGCGCCAGCAGTTGGAATGGACAGGGGAATCAGCCCCAGCATTTT.

The chain has TRBV29-1 and TRBJ2-7; perhaps TRBD1 as D (5 bases). Trimming took 7 bases from V and 2 from J, leaving 15 bases between them. CDR1 SQVTM and CDR2 ANQGSEA come from the germline V gene. The CDR3 is 13 residues long. CDR3 DNA sequence: TGCAGCGCCGCATCCAGGGATACCTACGAGCAGTACTTC. This encodes CSAASRDTYEQYF.

The rearrangement joins TRBV6-1 to TRBJ2-4; D not certain. Between the trimmed V and J ends, which lost 3 bases and 8 bases, there was a span of 11 bases. Looked up from germline, CDR1 is MNHNS and CDR2 is SASEGT. The CDR3 consists of 13 residues. Here the CDR3 DNA reads TGTGCCAGCAGTGACCCTTCGTCGTACATTCAGTACTTC. It encodes CASSDPSSYIQYF.

This chain uses TRBV6-1 with TRBJ2-7, with a possible D match to TRBD2 (5 bases). Germline V gives CDR1 MNHNS, CDR2 SASEGT. The CDR3 is 11 amino acids. V lost 6 bases to trimming and J lost 3 bases, with 6 bases between them. CDR3 sequence reads: CASRGGYEQYF. The CDR3 DNA follows: TGTGCCAGCAGAGGAGGCTACGAGCAGTACTTC.

The rearrangement joins TRBV10-1 to TRBJ2-1, with 8 bases matching TRBD2. The germline V gene encodes CDR1 WNHNN and CDR2 SYGVQD (reference sequence). CDR3 length: 14 residues. The junction had 4 bases not matched to a gene; V was cut back by 4 bases and J by 5 bases. The CDR3 protein is CASSAGLEDNEQFF. The CDR3 DNA is TGCGCCAGCAGTGCGGGACTAGAGGACAATGAGCAGTTCTTC.

V and J are TRBV5-1 and TRBJ1-6, with D possibly matching TRBD1 (5 bases). The CDR3 totals 15 residues. V was shortened by 2 bases and J by 6 bases, with 12 bases between the two germline ends. CDR1 is SGHRS and CDR2 is YFSETQ in the germline V gene. CDR3 loop: CASSFNAGGNSPLHF. The CDR3 DNA sequence: TGCGCCAGCAGCTTCAACGCGGGGGGTAATTCACCCCTCCACTTT. The full variable domain, its missing parts supplied by reference TRBV5-1 and TRBJ1-6, is KAGVTQTPRYLIKTRGQQVTLSCSPISGHRSVSWYQQTPGQGLQFLFEYFSETQRNKGNFPGRFSGRQFSNSRSEMNVSTLELGDSALYLCASSFNAGGNSPLHFGNGTRLTVT.

This sequence joins TRBV5-1 and TRBJ1-4, with D unresolved. Trimming took off 1 base at V and 5 bases at J, with 12 bases between the two ends. There are 15 residues in the CDR3. Germline CDR1 SGHRS, CDR2 YFSETQ. The CDR3, as DNA: TGCGCCAGCAGCTTGCGCCCCACTCGAAATGAAAAACTGTTTTTT. It encodes CASSLRPTRNEKLFF.

The V call is TRBV12-5, the J call TRBJ1-2, with no clear D. The CDR3 length is 13 residues. V was pared by 1 base and J by 7 bases, with 10 bases between. Germline V lookup: CDR1 LGHNT, CDR2 FRNRAP. CDR3 nucleotide sequence: TGTGCTAGTGGTTTGGAAACAGCGGGTGGCTACACCTTC. It translates to CASGLETAGGYTF.

The V gene is TRBV5-1, the J gene TRBJ2-7; no clear D gene. The CDR3 is made up of 13 amino acids. V dropped 2 bases and J dropped 6 bases, with 12 bases sitting between them. In germline, CDR1 is SGHRS, CDR2 YFSETQ. CDR3 in amino acids: CASSLGQVGEQYF. Written as DNA, the CDR3 is TGCGCCAGCAGCTTAGGGCAGGTGGGCGAGCAGTACTTC.

V and J are TRBV4-2 and TRBJ1-1, with D perhaps matching TRBD1 (6 bases). V was trimmed by 1 base and J by 11 bases, leaving 11 bases between them. The CDR3 is 12 residues long. CDR1 and CDR2 (germline): LGHNA, YNFKEQ. CDR3 in amino acids: CASSQGGQGAFF. CDR3 DNA sequence: TGTGCCAGCAGCCAAGGGGGGCAGGGTGCTTTCTTT.

V and J are TRBV29-1 and TRBJ2-2; D might be TRBD1 or TRBD2, each matching 5 bases. This CDR3 has 14 residues. V dropped 4 bases and J dropped 4 bases, with 13 bases sitting between them. The V gene's germline CDR1 is SQVTM and CDR2 ANQGSEA. The CDR3 DNA reads as TGCAGCGTTGTCCGGGACGGAGGCACCGGGGAGCTGTTTTTT. Encoded protein: CSVVRDGGTGELFF.

The genes are TRBV29-1 and TRBJ1-2; D remains ambiguous. V was cut by 5 bases and J by 8 bases, with 9 bases left in between. The CDR3 sequence is 10 residues long. Germline CDR1 reads SQVTM; CDR2 reads ANQGSEA. The CDR3 sequence: CSVPNGGYTF. The CDR3 coding sequence is TGCAGCGTTCCTAATGGAGGCTACACCTTC. The whole variable domain, remainder taken from reference TRBV29-1 and TRBJ1-2, is SAVISQKPSRDICQRGTSLTIQCQVDSQVTMMFWYRQQPGQSLTLIATANQGSEATYESGFVIDKFPISRPNLTFSTLTVSNMSPEDSSIYLCSVPNGGYTFGSGTRLTVV.

Note on this clone: Its ends do not fully match the called genes, so a read error is possible. V is TRBV27 and J is TRBJ2-1, with D unclear. Looked up from germline, CDR1 is MNHEY and CDR2 is SMNVEV (reference sequence). CDR3 length: 13 residues. The CDR3: CASRLSDYNEQFF. For the CDR3, the DNA is TGTGCCAGCAGGTTATCCGATTACAATGAGCAGTTCTTC.

This chain connects TRBV19 to TRBJ2-3; 7 bases align to TRBD1. CDR3 length: 15 amino acids. Looked up from germline, CDR1 is LNHDA and CDR2 is SQIVND (reference sequence). Trimming removed 3 bases from V and 2 bases from J; junction bases left unmatched: 5. CDR3 sequence (DNA): TGTGCCAGTAGTATCATGGGACAGCCCACAGATACGCAGTATTTT. Translated: CASSIMGQPTDTQYF.

The chain joins TRBV29-1 to TRBJ2-7; 7 positions match TRBD2. Germline V CDR1 and CDR2: SQVTM, ANQGSEA. Trimming cost V 7 bases and J 2 bases; bases outside gene matches: 8. This CDR3 comprises 13 residues. CDR3: CSGGEGAAYEQYF. The CDR3 coding sequence is TGCAGCGGGGGGGAGGGAGCCGCCTACGAGCAGTACTTC.

This sequence joins TRBV5-1 and TRBJ2-5, with 7 bases identical to TRBD1. With 1 base clipped from V and 4 bases from J, the junction kept 4 bases outside the gene matches. Per the germline V gene, CDR1 is SGHRS and CDR2 is YFSETQ. CDR3 length: 14 amino acids. The CDR3, as DNA: TGCGCCAGCAGCTTGTTAGGGGGCTCAGAGACCCAGTACTTC. As protein: CASSLLGGSETQYF.

The genes are TRBV5-6 and TRBJ2-2; TRBD1 might be the D (5 bases). This CDR3 has 14 residues. Germline CDR1 is SGHDT and CDR2 is YYEEEE. Trimming removed 0 bases at V and 5 bases at J, with 8 bases between. CDR3: CASSLDGATGELFF. The CDR3 nucleotides read TGTGCCAGCAGCTTGGATGGGGCGACCGGGGAGCTGTTTTTT.

The genes are TRBV7-7 and TRBJ2-7; D gene unclear. The ends were cut back, 3 bases at V and 10 bases at J, with 13 bases in the middle. Per the germline V gene, CDR1 is SSHAT and CDR2 is FNYEAQ (reference sequence). The CDR3 spans 12 residues. The CDR3 loop is CASSFSLKDQYF. DNA for the CDR3: TGTGCCAGCAGCTTTTCACTCAAGGACCAGTACTTC.

This chain connects TRBV6-6 to TRBJ2-2, with D perhaps TRBD1 or TRBD2 (6 bases each). Germline V gene sequence: CDR1 MNHNY, CDR2 SVGAGI (reference sequence). Trimming removed 2 bases from V and 5 bases from J, with 15 bases in between. CDR3 size: 16 residues. As DNA, the CDR3 is TGTGCCAGCAGTTACCTTGGAGGGGGTGGGACCGGGGAGCTGTTTTTT. Amino acids: CASSYLGGGGTGELFF.

V is TRBV18 and J is TRBJ1-3; no clear D. V shed 5 bases and J shed 4 bases, with 9 bases lying between them. The CDR3 loop spans 13 amino acids. Germline V gene lookup returns CDR1 KGHSH and CDR2 LQKENI. CDR3: CASSNLPGNTIYF. The CDR3 region has the DNA TGTGCCAGCTCAAATCTCCCGGGAAACACCATATATTTT.

The chain joins TRBV18 to TRBJ1-4; D not certain. Germline V lookup: CDR1 KGHSH, CDR2 LQKENI. This CDR3 region has 15 residues. V lost 2 bases, J lost 0 bases, and 7 bases lay in between. The CDR3 region is CASSPEASTNEKLFF. CDR3 bases: TGTGCCAGCTCACCAGAGGCCTCAACTAATGAAAAACTGTTTTTT. The variable domain in full, completed from reference TRBV18 and TRBJ1-4, reads NAGVMQNPRHLVRRRGQEARLRCSPMKGHSHVYWYRQLPEEGLKFMVYLQKENIIDESGMPKERFSAEFPKEGPSILRIQQVVRGDSAAYFCASSPEASTNEKLFFGSGTQLSVL.

V and J are TRBV6-1 and TRBJ2-7, with 8 bases identical to TRBD1. Germline trimming cut 6 bases from V and 6 bases from J; bases unmatched to any gene: 10. The CDR3 has 14 residues. Germline V gene lookup returns CDR1 MNHNS and CDR2 SASEGT. The CDR3 DNA reads as TGTGCCAGCAGGTCCGGGACAGGTTTTAGCGAGCAGTACTTC. Its translation: CASRSGTGFSEQYF.